Shown below are 17 T cell receptor beta chains from a single sample sequenced in a study of T-cell memory formation after mild COVID-19. TCRdb reprocessed the 5' RACE reads via MiXCR and lists one record per CDR3 protein. The sample consists of thousands of distinct CDR3 sequences, around 25% of them appearing once. Material: PBMCs or a T cell subset sorted from them (not recorded which). These receptors came from an adult who had mild COVID-19 (a few samples of this study predate the infection). Cell type and time point are not known.

In this sample, this clonotype is medium-sized (0.01 to 0.1%). CDR3 nucleotides: TGCGCCAGCAGCCAAGAGGTCAGGGGAAGGGGGGACTATGGCTACACCTTC. It codes for CASSQEVRGRGDYGYTF. This chain connects TRBV4-3 to TRBJ1-2; possible D gene TRBD1, 6 bases. This CDR3 region has 17 residues. V dropped 0 bases and J dropped 3 bases, with 17 bases sitting between them. Germline values: CDR1 LGHNA, CDR2 YSLEER.

In its sample, this clonotype is medium-sized. J is TRBJ2-1 and V is TRBV5-1, with D perhaps TRBD2 (6 bases). V gave up 4 bases and J gave up 8 bases, with 13 bases separating them. Germline V gives CDR1 SGHRS, CDR2 YFSETQ. The CDR3 extends over 13 amino acids. CDR3 loop: CASSPFGGHEQFF. In DNA form, the CDR3 reads TGCGCCAGCAGCCCCTTCGGGGGACATGAGCAGTTCTTC.

The V and J genes are TRBV6-1 and TRBJ2-3; 14 bases are shared with TRBD2. With V trimmed by 1 base and J by 4 bases, 1 base remained unmatched. Germline CDR1 MNHNS, CDR2 SASEGT. The CDR3 sequence is 16 residues long. The chain's CDR3 is CASSEGLAGGPDTQYF. DNA for the CDR3: TGTGCCAGCAGTGAAGGACTAGCGGGGGGGCCAGATACGCAGTATTTT.

V gene TRBV7-2 combines with J gene TRBJ2-7; perhaps TRBD1 as D (5 bases). There are 14 residues in the CDR3. Germline values: CDR1 SGHTA, CDR2 FQGNSA. V was clipped by 7 bases and J by 3 bases, with 16 bases between them. The CDR3 here is CASTFTDRDYEQYF. The CDR3 DNA reads as TGTGCCAGCACCTTCACCGACAGAGACTACGAGCAGTACTTC.

By share, this clonotype counts as medium-sized. The chain combines TRBV29-1 with TRBJ1-5, with a possible D match to TRBD1 (6 bases). The CDR3 spans 14 residues. Germline V lookup: CDR1 SQVTM, CDR2 ANQGSEA. V lost 4 bases, J lost 0 bases, and 10 bases lay in between. CDR3 bases: TGCAGCGTTGCCTGGGGGCTTAGCAATCAGCCCCAGCATTTT. Translating it yields CSVAWGLSNQPQHF.

This clonotype is medium-sized in the sample. The genes are TRBV18 and TRBJ2-3; D perhaps matches TRBD2 (5 bases). V was clipped by 7 bases and J by 2 bases, with 13 bases between them. Germline loops: CDR1 KGHSH, CDR2 LQKENI. The CDR3 covers 14 residues. This CDR3 is CASWLVGNTDTQYF. In nucleotides, the CDR3 is TGTGCCAGCTGGCTAGTCGGGAACACAGATACGCAGTATTTT.

This clonotype is categorized as medium-sized. V and J are TRBV2 and TRBJ1-4; D is undetermined. The V gene's germline CDR1 is SNHLY and CDR2 FYNNEI. The CDR3 consists of 14 residues. V lost 2 bases and J 0 bases, leaving 4 bases between the germline ends. The CDR3 sequence is CASSERATNEKLFF. DNA of the CDR3: TGTGCCAGCAGTGAACGTGCAACTAATGAAAAACTGTTTTTT.

The chain is built from TRBV5-1 and TRBJ1-2, with D hard to call. Trimming took off 2 bases at V and 6 bases at J, with 11 bases between the two ends. This CDR3 region has 13 residues. Per germline, CDR1 SGHRS and CDR2 YFSETQ. The CDR3 sequence is CASSLGLEDGYTF. CDR3 in DNA: TGCGCCAGCAGCTTAGGTCTTGAGGATGGCTACACCTTC. The full variable domain, in which reference TRBV5-1 and TRBJ1-2 provide the parts outside the CDR3, is KAGVTQTPRYLIKTRGQQVTLSCSPISGHRSVSWYQQTPGQGLQFLFEYFSETQRNKGNFPGRFSGRQFSNSRSEMNVSTLELGDSALYLCASSLGLEDGYTFGSGTRLTVV.

This clonotype counts as medium-sized. The chain has TRBV6-2 or TRBV6-3 and TRBJ2-6; a possible D gene is TRBD1 (5 bases). Germline assignment: CDR1 MNHEY and CDR2 SVGEGT. The length of the CDR3 is 16 residues. With 6 bases removed from V and 2 bases from J, the gap between germline ends came to 14 bases. The CDR3 here is CASSDDPTAGANVLTF. As DNA, the CDR3 is TGTGCCAGCAGCGACGATCCGACAGCTGGGGCCAACGTCCTGACTTTC.

This clonotype is labeled medium-sized. V and J are TRBV6-5 and TRBJ1-3; TRBD1 aligns across 7 bases. Germline V lookup: CDR1 MNHEY, CDR2 SVGAGI. J was trimmed by 4 bases and V by 0 bases; bases with no gene match: 3. This CDR3 region has 15 residues. The CDR3 loop is CASSYSTTGGNTIYF. The DNA of the CDR3 is TGTGCCAGCAGTTACTCGACGACAGGGGGAAACACCATATATTTT.

By share of the sample, this clonotype is medium-sized. The rearrangement uses TRBV29-1 and TRBJ2-5; maybe TRBD1 (6 bases). The CDR3 is 15 residues long. V lost 0 bases and J lost 2, with 13 bases in between. CDR1 is SQVTM and CDR2 is ANQGSEA in the germline V gene. The DNA for the CDR3 is TGCAGCGTTGAAGACTCAAGGGGGAGTCAAGAGACCCAGTACTTC. Residues: CSVEDSRGSQETQYF.

This clonotype qualifies as medium-sized. V usage is TRBV4-3 and J usage is TRBJ2-7; 7 bases are a match to TRBD2. The J segment lost 10 bases and the V segment lost 1 base, leaving 13 bases of the junction unmatched. Germline assignment: CDR1 LGHNA and CDR2 YSLEER. The CDR3 length is 15 residues. The chain's CDR3 is CASSQASLAASYQYF. In DNA form, the CDR3 reads TGCGCCAGCAGCCAAGCCAGCCTAGCGGCTTCCTACCAGTACTTC.

This chain joins TRBV12-3 or TRBV12-4 and TRBJ2-1; maybe TRBD1 (6 bases). V was cut by 5 bases and J by 2 bases, with 13 bases left in between. The CDR3 contains 15 residues. CDR3: CASSPQGVPYNEQFF. DNA of the CDR3: TGTGCCAGCAGTCCACAGGGAGTTCCCTACAATGAGCAGTTCTTC.

This clonotype is termed medium-sized. V usage is TRBV20-1 and J usage is TRBJ2-7; 7 nucleotides line up with TRBD2. The V segment lost 0 bases and the J segment 6 bases; nucleotides outside the gene matches: 14. The CDR3 sequence is 16 residues long. Looked up from germline, CDR1 is DFQATT and CDR2 is SNEGSKA (reference sequence). CDR3 in amino acids: CSARDRGWGGMGEQYF. As DNA, the CDR3 is TGCAGTGCTAGAGATCGTGGTTGGGGAGGGATGGGCGAGCAGTACTTC.

V and J are TRBV6-4 and TRBJ2-1; 10 bases agree with TRBD2. Trimming cost V 4 bases and J 2 bases; bases outside gene matches: 2. The CDR3 is 15 residues long. Germline CDR1 reads MRHNA; CDR2 reads SNTAGT. CDR3 sequence: CASSGTSGTYNEQFF. In DNA form, the CDR3 reads TGTGCCAGCAGTGGGACTAGCGGAACCTACAATGAGCAGTTCTTC.

Sample share makes this clonotype medium-sized. The V and J genes are TRBV5-1 and TRBJ2-3; 9 positions match TRBD1. Germline V lookup: CDR1 SGHRS, CDR2 YFSETQ. CDR3 length: 15 residues. The trim removed 4 bases at V and 6 bases at J, leaving 9 bases unmatched. The CDR3 is CASSVRDREEDTQYF. The DNA of the CDR3 is TGCGCCAGCAGCGTCCGGGACAGGGAAGAGGATACGCAGTATTTT.

Judged by abundance, this clonotype is medium-sized. The J gene is TRBJ2-2, the V gene TRBV6-2 or TRBV6-3; TRBD2 matches at 9 bases. Germline V gives CDR1 MNHEY, CDR2 SVGEGT. V lost 3 bases, J lost 1 base, and 3 bases stayed unmatched. The CDR3 contains 16 residues. The CDR3 region is CASSYELAGNTGELFF. CDR3 nucleotide sequence: TGTGCCAGCAGTTATGAACTAGCGGGGAACACCGGGGAGCTGTTTTTT.